The rows below give T cell receptor beta chains drawn from one sample of a study of cytomegalovirus exposure and HLA in healthy donors. Here immunoSEQ multiplex PCR was the method, and the copy in TCRdb shows in-frame clones only, minus some. Of 70,000 to 85,000 clones listed, 70% to 80% are singletons. Input material: PBMCs. Receptors were obtained from a man aged 40-55 years in good health and CMV-seropositive. Each CDR3 is given with its conserved first and last residue. A D gene is named only where the DNA matches it firmly. The size entry is marked missing in some rows and otherwise reads once, few, many or a size class.

d_call j_call clone_size v_call cdr3_aa cdr3_nt
TRBD1 TRBJ1-6 . TRBV6-5 CASSNGQGFSPLHF TGTGCCAGCAGTAACGGACAGGGTTTTTCACCCCTCCACTTT
TRBD1 TRBJ1-3 . TRBV6-1 CASSDLDRDRTTSGNTIYF TGTGCCAGCAGTGACCTGGACAGGGACCGGACGACTTCTGGAAACACCATATATTTT
TRBD2 TRBJ2-1 few TRBV5-1 CASSPSSGSRNEQFF TGCGCCAGCAGCCCTTCTAGCGGGAGTCGCAATGAGCAGTTCTTC
. TRBJ1-1 . TRBV6-5 CASSFFFEAEAFF TGTGCCAGCAGTTTCTTTTTTGAGGCTGAAGCTTTCTTT
TRBD1 TRBJ1-1 . TRBV4-1 CASSPGNQGDTEAFF TGCGCCAGCAGCCCAGGGAACCAGGGGGACACTGAAGCTTTCTTT
. TRBJ2-7 . TRBV14 CASSQNTQPIGRGTYEQYF TGTGCCAGCAGCCAAAACACACAGCCAATTGGGCGGGGAACTTACGAGCAGTACTTC
. TRBJ2-7 . TRBV2 CASSPAYEQYF TGTGCCAGCAGTCCGGCCTACGAGCAGTACTTC
. TRBJ1-4 . TRBV19 CASRTNEKLFF TGTGCCAGTCGAACTAATGAAAAACTGTTTTTT
. TRBJ2-1 . TRBV4-1 CASSQDQIGGVSYNEQFF TGCGCCAGCAGCCAAGACCAGATAGGGGGGGTCTCCTACAATGAGCAGTTCTTC
. TRBJ1-2 . TRBV28 CASIIPSTGGYTF TGTGCCAGCATTATCCCCTCGACTGGGGGCTACACCTTC